The TCR beta chain under discussion was sequenced for a study of early T cells in non-severe SARS-CoV-2 infection. Across the study: Chains were not paired, and sequencing was done on bulk RNA from unsorted whole blood. Study results and caveats: CD4 and private specificities were missed by VDJdb matching, which favored anti-spike CD8 responses.

V shed 5 bases, J shed 4 bases, and the junction held 15 bases outside the gene matches. Looked up from germline, CDR1 is DFQATT and CDR2 is SNEGSKA (reference sequence). The CDR3 totals 16 residues. Researchers attached unique molecular identifiers to individual cDNA molecules. TCRdb re-derived calls from the 5' RACE reads in MiXCR, one entry per CDR3 protein. The table records tens of thousands of distinct CDR3 sequences, 16% of them present only once. Points on this clonotype: Its antigen is not identified.

Sample: whole blood, taken at baseline. The chain combines TRBV20-1 with TRBJ2-3; 7 nucleotides agree with TRBD2. The TCR originated in an adult who was a healthcare worker with PCR-confirmed SARS-CoV-2 infection or an uninfected control (not recorded which). The DNA for the CDR3 is TGCAGTGCTCACCTTACAGCGGGAAGTGGGCCAGATACGCAGTATTTT. This translates into CSAHLTAGSGPDTQYF.